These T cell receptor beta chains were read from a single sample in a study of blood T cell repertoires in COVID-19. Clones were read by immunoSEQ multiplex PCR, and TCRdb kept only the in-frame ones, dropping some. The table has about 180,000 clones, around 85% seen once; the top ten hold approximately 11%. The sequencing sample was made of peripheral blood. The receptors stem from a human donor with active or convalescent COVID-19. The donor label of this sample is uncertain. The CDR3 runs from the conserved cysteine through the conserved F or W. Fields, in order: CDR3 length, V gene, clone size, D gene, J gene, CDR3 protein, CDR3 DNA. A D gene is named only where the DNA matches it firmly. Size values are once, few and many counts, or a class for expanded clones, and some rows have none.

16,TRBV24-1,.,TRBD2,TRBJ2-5,CATSAAGRVGEETQYF,TGTGCCACCAGTGCTGCCGGGAGGGTGGGAGAAGAGACCCAGTACTTC
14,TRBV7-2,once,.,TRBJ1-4,CASSFSTLNEKLFF,TGTGCCAGCAGCTTTTCGACATTAAATGAAAAACTGTTTTTT
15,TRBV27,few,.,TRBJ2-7,CASSTYRDTTYEQYF,TGTGCCAGCAGTACATACCGGGACACCACCTACGAGCAGTACTTC
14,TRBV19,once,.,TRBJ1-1,CASSIQVPAAEAFF,TGTGCCAGTAGTATCCAGGTCCCCGCAGCTGAAGCTTTCTTT
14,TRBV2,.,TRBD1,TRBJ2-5,CASKEDQGVETQYF,TGTGCCAGCAAGGAAGATCAGGGGGTAGAGACCCAGTACTTC
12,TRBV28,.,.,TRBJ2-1,CASSFLVNEQFF,TGTGCCAGCAGTTTTCTCGTTAATGAGCAGTTCTTC
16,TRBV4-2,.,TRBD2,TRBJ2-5,CASSQEGTSGWETQYF,TGTGCCAGCAGCCAAGAGGGGACTAGCGGTTGGGAGACCCAGTACTTC
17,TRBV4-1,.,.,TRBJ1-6,CASSHAPLFKGNSPLHF,TGCGCCAGCAGCCACGCCCCCCTATTTAAGGGGAATTCACCCCTCCACTTT
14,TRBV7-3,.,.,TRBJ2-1,CASSSGPQGNEQFF,TGTGCCAGCAGCTCCGGACCCCAGGGGAATGAGCAGTTCTTC
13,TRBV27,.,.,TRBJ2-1,CASSVESHREQFF,TGTGCCAGCAGTGTAGAAAGTCACAGGGAGCAGTTCTTC
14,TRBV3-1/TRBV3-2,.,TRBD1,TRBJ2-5,CASSHLGTVETQYF,TGTGCCAGCAGCCACCTCGGGACAGTGGAGACCCAGTACTTC